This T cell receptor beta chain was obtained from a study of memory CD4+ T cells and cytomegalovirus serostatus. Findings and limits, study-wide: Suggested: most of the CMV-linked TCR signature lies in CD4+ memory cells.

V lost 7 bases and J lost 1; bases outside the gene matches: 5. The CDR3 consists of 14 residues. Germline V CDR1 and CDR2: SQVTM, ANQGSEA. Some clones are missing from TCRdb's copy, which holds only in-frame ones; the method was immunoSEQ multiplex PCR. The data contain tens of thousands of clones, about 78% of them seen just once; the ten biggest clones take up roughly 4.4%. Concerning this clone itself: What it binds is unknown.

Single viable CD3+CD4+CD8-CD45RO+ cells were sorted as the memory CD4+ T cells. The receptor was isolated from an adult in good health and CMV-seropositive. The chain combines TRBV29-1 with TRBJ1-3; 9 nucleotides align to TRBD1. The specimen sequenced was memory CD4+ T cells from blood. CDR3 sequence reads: CSGRDRDSGNTIYF. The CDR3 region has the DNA TGCAGCGGCCGGGACAGGGATTCTGGAAACACCATATATTTT.